A selection of T cell receptor beta chains follows, all from one sample in a study of cytomegalovirus exposure and HLA in healthy donors. The table came from immunoSEQ multiplex PCR; TCRdb's copy has only in-frame clones and leaves some out. The sample holds around 160,000 clones, roughly three quarters seen once. Sequenced material: PBMCs. These receptors all come from a man younger than 30 in good health and CMV-seropositive. Both conserved end residues are part of each CDR3. D genes are given only for firm matches. Not every row has a clone size; where given, it reads once, few, many or a size class.

j_gene: TRBJ1-2; abundance: once; v_gene: TRBV28; d_gene: .; CDR3nt: TGTGCCAGCAGTTTATCAGTGTCCTATGGCTACACCTTC; CDR3aa: CASSLSVSYGYTF
j_gene: TRBJ1-4; abundance: once; v_gene: TRBV6-1; d_gene: .; CDR3nt: TGTGCCAGCTTTGAGGGGGGGACTAATGAAAAACTGTTTTTT; CDR3aa: CASFEGGTNEKLFF
j_gene: TRBJ1-3; abundance: .; v_gene: TRBV2; d_gene: TRBD1; CDR3nt: TGTGCCAGCAGTTGGGACAGTATCAACTCTGGAAACACCATATATTTT; CDR3aa: CASSWDSINSGNTIYF
j_gene: TRBJ1-1; abundance: .; v_gene: TRBV6-6; d_gene: .; CDR3nt: TGTGCCAGCTCTAAGGGGCAAACTGAAGCTTTCTTT; CDR3aa: CASSKGQTEAFF
j_gene: TRBJ2-1; abundance: .; v_gene: TRBV13; d_gene: TRBD2; CDR3nt: TGTGCCAGCAGGACTAGCGGGAGACCCAATGAGCAGTTCTTC; CDR3aa: CASRTSGRPNEQFF
j_gene: TRBJ2-2; abundance: .; v_gene: TRBV2; d_gene: .; CDR3nt: TGTGCCAGCAGTCTTGAACAGGGTTACGGGGAGCTGTTTTTT; CDR3aa: CASSLEQGYGELFF
j_gene: TRBJ2-5; abundance: .; v_gene: TRBV5-4; d_gene: .; CDR3nt: TGTGCCAGCAGCCTAGACAGAAAAGAGACCCAGTACTTC; CDR3aa: CASSLDRKETQYF
j_gene: TRBJ2-1; abundance: .; v_gene: TRBV7-9; d_gene: .; CDR3nt: TGTGCCAGCAGCTCGCTACAGGGGGGGAATGAGCAGTTCTTC; CDR3aa: CASSSLQGGNEQFF
j_gene: TRBJ2-5; abundance: .; v_gene: TRBV5-1; d_gene: TRBD1; CDR3nt: TGCGCCAGCAGCTTGAACGCCGGGACAGGGGAAGAGACCCAGTACTTC; CDR3aa: CASSLNAGTGEETQYF
j_gene: TRBJ2-5; abundance: few; v_gene: TRBV6-5; d_gene: TRBD1; CDR3nt: TGTGCCAGCAGTTTGACAGGGGGCTGGGAGACCCAGTACTTC; CDR3aa: CASSLTGGWETQYF
j_gene: TRBJ1-1; abundance: once; v_gene: TRBV5-1; d_gene: .; CDR3nt: TGCGCCAGCAGCTTGGCAGGGAGGGGGACTGAAGCTTTCTTT; CDR3aa: CASSLAGRGTEAFF
j_gene: TRBJ1-4; abundance: .; v_gene: TRBV29-1; d_gene: .; CDR3nt: TGCAGCGTTGAAGATGGGCAGAACGAAGGGGCGGCTAATGAAAAACTGTTTTTT; CDR3aa: CSVEDGQNEGAANEKLFF
j_gene: TRBJ1-2; abundance: .; v_gene: TRBV10-3; d_gene: TRBD1; CDR3nt: TGTGCCATCAGTGAGCGGCCCGGGACAGGGGGCACGGATGGCTACACCTTC; CDR3aa: CAISERPGTGGTDGYTF
j_gene: TRBJ1-5; abundance: .; v_gene: TRBV18; d_gene: TRBD1; CDR3nt: TGTGCCAGCTCACCACGTCAGGCAGGGGGTAATCAGCCCCAGCATTTT; CDR3aa: CASSPRQAGGNQPQHF
j_gene: TRBJ2-5; abundance: .; v_gene: TRBV4-1; d_gene: TRBD2; CDR3nt: TGCGCCAGCAGCCCGAGCGGGGGGTCCAGTCGGACCCAGTACTTC; CDR3aa: CASSPSGGSSRTQYF
j_gene: TRBJ2-5; abundance: .; v_gene: TRBV11-2; d_gene: .; CDR3nt: TGTGCCAGCAGCTTAGACAGGTTGACCCAGTACTTC; CDR3aa: CASSLDRLTQYF
j_gene: TRBJ2-1; abundance: .; v_gene: TRBV7-6; d_gene: TRBD2; CDR3nt: TGTGCCAGCAGCTTAGCTAGCGGGGATTCCTACAATGAGCAGTTCTTC; CDR3aa: CASSLASGDSYNEQFF
j_gene: TRBJ1-1; abundance: .; v_gene: TRBV6-1; d_gene: .; CDR3nt: TGTGCCAGCAGTCTCACGGGCACTGAAGCTTTCTTT; CDR3aa: CASSLTGTEAFF
j_gene: TRBJ2-2; abundance: .; v_gene: TRBV19; d_gene: .; CDR3nt: TGTGCCAGTACCCAGGGACACCGCACCGGGGAGCTGTTTTTT; CDR3aa: CASTQGHRTGELFF
j_gene: TRBJ1-2; abundance: .; v_gene: TRBV27; d_gene: TRBD1; CDR3nt: TGTGCCAGCAGTTTCAACAGGGGGGGGTATGGCTACACCTTC; CDR3aa: CASSFNRGGYGYTF
j_gene: TRBJ1-3; abundance: once; v_gene: TRBV5-6; d_gene: .; CDR3nt: TGTGCCAGCAGCTTTGGGGGGGGCACCTCTGGAAACACCATATATTTT; CDR3aa: CASSFGGGTSGNTIYF
j_gene: TRBJ2-2; abundance: .; v_gene: TRBV5-4; d_gene: .; CDR3nt: TGTGCCAGCAGCTTTGGCGGGGCGGGCGTGAACACCGGGGAGCTGTTTTTT; CDR3aa: CASSFGGAGVNTGELFF
j_gene: TRBJ2-3; abundance: .; v_gene: TRBV29-1; d_gene: .; CDR3nt: TGCAGCGTTGAAGATCGAGGGACAGATACGCAGTATTTT; CDR3aa: CSVEDRGTDTQYF
j_gene: TRBJ1-1; abundance: once; v_gene: TRBV28; d_gene: .; CDR3nt: TGTGCCAGCAGGTCAGGGAACACTGAAGCTTTCTTT; CDR3aa: CASRSGNTEAFF
j_gene: TRBJ2-1; abundance: .; v_gene: TRBV6-4; d_gene: TRBD2; CDR3nt: TGTGCCAGCAGTGTATTAGCGGGGGGAGGCCACAATGAGCAGTTCTTC; CDR3aa: CASSVLAGGGHNEQFF
j_gene: TRBJ2-5; abundance: .; v_gene: TRBV6-5; d_gene: TRBD1; CDR3nt: TGTGCCAGCAGTTACTCCCAGGGGGCGAACCAAGAGACCCAGTACTTC; CDR3aa: CASSYSQGANQETQYF
j_gene: TRBJ1-1; abundance: few; v_gene: TRBV2; d_gene: .; CDR3nt: TGTGCCAGCAGCCGACAGGTGAACACTGAAGCTTTCTTT; CDR3aa: CASSRQVNTEAFF
j_gene: TRBJ1-1; abundance: .; v_gene: TRBV5-1; d_gene: .; CDR3nt: TGCGCCAGCAGCTTGGGAGGGGCGGGGGAAACTGAAGCTTTCTTT; CDR3aa: CASSLGGAGETEAFF
j_gene: TRBJ1-1; abundance: few; v_gene: TRBV2; d_gene: .; CDR3nt: TGTGCCAGCAGTGAACTACAGATGAACACTGAAGCTTTCTTT; CDR3aa: CASSELQMNTEAFF